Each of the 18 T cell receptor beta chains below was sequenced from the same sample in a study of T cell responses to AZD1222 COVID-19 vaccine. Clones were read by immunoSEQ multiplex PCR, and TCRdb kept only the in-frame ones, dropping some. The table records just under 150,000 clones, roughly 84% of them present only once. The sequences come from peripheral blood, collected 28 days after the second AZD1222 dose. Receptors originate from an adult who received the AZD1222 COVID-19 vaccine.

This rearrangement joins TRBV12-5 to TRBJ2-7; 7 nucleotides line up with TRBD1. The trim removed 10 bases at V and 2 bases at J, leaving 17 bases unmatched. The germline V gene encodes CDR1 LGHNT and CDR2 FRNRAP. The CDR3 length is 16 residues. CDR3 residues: CATTPKRGQVPYEQYF. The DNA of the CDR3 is TGTGCTACCACTCCAAAGAGGGGGCAGGTTCCCTACGAGCAGTACTTC.

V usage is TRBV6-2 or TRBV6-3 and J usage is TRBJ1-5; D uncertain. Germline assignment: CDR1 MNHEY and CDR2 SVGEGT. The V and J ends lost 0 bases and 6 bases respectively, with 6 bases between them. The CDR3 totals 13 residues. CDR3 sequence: CASSYSNGQPQHF. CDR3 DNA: TGTGCCAGCAGTTACTCGAACGGTCAGCCCCAGCATTTT.

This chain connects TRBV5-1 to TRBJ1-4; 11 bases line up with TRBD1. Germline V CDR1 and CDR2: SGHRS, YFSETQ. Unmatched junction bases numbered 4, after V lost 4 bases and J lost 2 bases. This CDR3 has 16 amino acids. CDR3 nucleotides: TGCGCCAGCAGCCCGGGACAGGGGGGGACTAATGAAAAACTGTTTTTT. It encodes CASSPGQGGTNEKLFF.

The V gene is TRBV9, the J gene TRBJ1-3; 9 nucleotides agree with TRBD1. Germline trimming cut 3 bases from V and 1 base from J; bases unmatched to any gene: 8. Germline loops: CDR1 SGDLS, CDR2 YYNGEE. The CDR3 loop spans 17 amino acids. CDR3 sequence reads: CASSGLRDRESGNTIYF. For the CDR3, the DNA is TGTGCCAGCAGCGGTCTCCGGGACAGGGAATCTGGAAACACCATATATTTT.

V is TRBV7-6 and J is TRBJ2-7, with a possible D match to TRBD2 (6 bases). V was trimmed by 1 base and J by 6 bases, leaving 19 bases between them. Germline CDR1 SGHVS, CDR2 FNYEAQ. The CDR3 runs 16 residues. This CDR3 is CASSLDDTSLLSEQYF. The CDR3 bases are TGTGCCAGCAGCTTAGACGATACTAGCCTCTTAAGCGAGCAGTACTTC.

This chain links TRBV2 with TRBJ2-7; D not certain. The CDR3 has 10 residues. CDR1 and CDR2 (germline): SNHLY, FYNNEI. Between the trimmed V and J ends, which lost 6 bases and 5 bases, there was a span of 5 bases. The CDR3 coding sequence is TGTGCCAGCAGCCCTAACGAGCAGTACTTC. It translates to CASSPNEQYF.

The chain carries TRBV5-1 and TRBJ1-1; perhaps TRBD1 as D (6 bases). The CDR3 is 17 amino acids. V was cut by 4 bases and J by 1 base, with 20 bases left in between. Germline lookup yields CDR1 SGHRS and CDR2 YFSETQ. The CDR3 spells CASSGILGGGENTEAFF. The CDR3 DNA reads TGCGCCAGCAGCGGAATCCTGGGCGGGGGCGAGAACACTGAAGCTTTCTTT.

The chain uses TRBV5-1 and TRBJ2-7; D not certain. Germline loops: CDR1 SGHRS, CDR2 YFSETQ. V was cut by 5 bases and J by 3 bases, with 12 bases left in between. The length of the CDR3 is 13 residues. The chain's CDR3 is CASSRAGLYEQYF. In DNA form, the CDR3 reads TGCGCCAGCAGTAGGGCAGGCCTCTACGAGCAGTACTTC.

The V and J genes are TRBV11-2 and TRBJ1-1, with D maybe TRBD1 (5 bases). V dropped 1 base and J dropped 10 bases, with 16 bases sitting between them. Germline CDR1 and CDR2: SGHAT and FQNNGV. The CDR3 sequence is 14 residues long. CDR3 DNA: TGTGCCAGCAGCTTAGCGGGGTTGGGGGTAGTAGCTTTCTTT. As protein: CASSLAGLGVVAFF. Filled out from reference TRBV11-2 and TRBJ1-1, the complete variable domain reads EAGVAQSPRYKIIEKRQSVAFWCNPISGHATLYWYQQILGQGPKLLIQFQNNGVVDDSQLPKDRFSAERLKGVDSTLKIQPAKLEDSAVYLCASSLAGLGVVAFFGQGTRLTVV.

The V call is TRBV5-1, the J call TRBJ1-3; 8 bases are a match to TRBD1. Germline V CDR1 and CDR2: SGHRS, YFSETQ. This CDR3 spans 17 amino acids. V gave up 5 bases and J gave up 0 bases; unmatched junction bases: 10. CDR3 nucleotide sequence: TGCGCCAGCAGTCGCGAACTTACAGGGGGCTCTGGAAACACCATATATTTT. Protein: CASSRELTGGSGNTIYF.

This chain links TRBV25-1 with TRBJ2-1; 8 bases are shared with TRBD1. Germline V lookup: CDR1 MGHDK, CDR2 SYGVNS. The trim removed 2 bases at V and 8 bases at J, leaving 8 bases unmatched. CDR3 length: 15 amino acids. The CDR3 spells CASSEPPPQGDEQFF. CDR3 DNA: TGTGCCAGCAGTGAACCCCCCCCACAGGGGGATGAGCAGTTCTTC.

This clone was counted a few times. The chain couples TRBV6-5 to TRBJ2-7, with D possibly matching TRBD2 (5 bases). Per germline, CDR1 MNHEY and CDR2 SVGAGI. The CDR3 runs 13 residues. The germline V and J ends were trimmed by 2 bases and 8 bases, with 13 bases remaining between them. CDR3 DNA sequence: TGTGCCAGCAGTTACCTAGGGAGCCCCAAGCAGTACTTC. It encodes CASSYLGSPKQYF.

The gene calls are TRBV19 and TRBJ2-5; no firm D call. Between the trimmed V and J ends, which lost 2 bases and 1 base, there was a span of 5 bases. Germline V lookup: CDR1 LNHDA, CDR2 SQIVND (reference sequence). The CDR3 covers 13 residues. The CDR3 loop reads CASSIHSQETQYF. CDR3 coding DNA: TGTGCCAGTAGTATACACAGCCAAGAGACCCAGTACTTC.

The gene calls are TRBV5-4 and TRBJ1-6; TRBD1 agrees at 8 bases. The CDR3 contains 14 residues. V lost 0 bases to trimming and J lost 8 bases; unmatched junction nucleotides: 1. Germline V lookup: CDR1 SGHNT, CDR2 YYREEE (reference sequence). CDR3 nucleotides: TGTGCCAGCAGCTTGGAACAGGGGGATTCACCCCTCCACTTT. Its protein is CASSLEQGDSPLHF.

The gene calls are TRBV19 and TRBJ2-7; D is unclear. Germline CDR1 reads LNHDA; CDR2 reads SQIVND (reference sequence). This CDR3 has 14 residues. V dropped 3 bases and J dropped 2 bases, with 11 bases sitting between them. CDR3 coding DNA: TGTGCCAGTAGTATCGGCAACGGACCCTACGAGCAGTACTTC. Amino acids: CASSIGNGPYEQYF.

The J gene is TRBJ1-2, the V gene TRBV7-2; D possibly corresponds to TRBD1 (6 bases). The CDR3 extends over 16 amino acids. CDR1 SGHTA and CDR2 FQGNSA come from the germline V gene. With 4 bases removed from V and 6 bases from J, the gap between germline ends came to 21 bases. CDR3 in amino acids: CASSWNTGEAGDGYTF. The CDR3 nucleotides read TGTGCCAGCAGCTGGAACACGGGAGAAGCAGGGGATGGCTACACCTTC.

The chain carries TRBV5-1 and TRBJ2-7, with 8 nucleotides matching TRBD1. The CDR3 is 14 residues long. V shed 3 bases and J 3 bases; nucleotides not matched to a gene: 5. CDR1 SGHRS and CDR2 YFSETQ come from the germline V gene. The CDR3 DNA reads TGCGCCAGCAGCTCGGACAGGGCTCTCTACGAGCAGTACTTC. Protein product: CASSSDRALYEQYF.

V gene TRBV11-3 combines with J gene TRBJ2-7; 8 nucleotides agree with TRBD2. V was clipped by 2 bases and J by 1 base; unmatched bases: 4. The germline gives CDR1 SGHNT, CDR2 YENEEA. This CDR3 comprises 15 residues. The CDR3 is CASSLSSGVSYEQYF. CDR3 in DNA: TGTGCCAGCAGCTTAAGTAGCGGGGTATCCTACGAGCAGTACTTC.